This T cell receptor beta chain was sequenced in a study of T cell responses to AZD1222 COVID-19 vaccine. Sequenced by immunoSEQ multiplex PCR; TCRdb stores in-frame clones only, minus some. The sample shows 90,000 or so clones, roughly 85% of them seen only once. This CDR3 contains 13 residues. CDR1 is LNHDA and CDR2 is SQIVND in the germline V gene (reference sequence). Trimming at V came to 7 bases and at J to 4 bases, leaving 4 bases not matched to a gene. The TCR was taken from an adult in good health. The rearrangement uses TRBV19 and TRBJ1-5; 7 bases agree with TRBD1. Sequenced here: peripheral blood, sampled on day 0 of AZD1222 vaccination. The CDR3 spells CASKGTENQPQHF. Here the CDR3 DNA reads TGTGCCAGTAAGGGGACAGAAAATCAGCCCCAGCATTTT.